The clone carrying this TCR beta chain has more than one count but fewer than ten. A second 7 to 11 cycle PCR used barcoded and J-beta primers. Each cDNA molecule carried a tag from a template-switch adaptor that contained 12 random nucleotides. Each single sample gave us at least 2.5 million CDR3-containing paired-end reads. TCRdb itself ran the 5' RACE reads through MiXCR, one entry per CDR3 protein. The data contain hundreds of thousands of distinct CDR3 sequences, under 45% of them singletons. This record comes from a study of blood T cells in healthy people across ages. The germline gives CDR1 LGHDT, CDR2 YNNKEL (reference sequence). There are 16 residues in the CDR3. V was clipped by 1 base and J by 4 bases, with 14 bases between them.

The receptor comes from a man in his fifties or sixties in good health. The J gene is TRBJ2-4, the V gene TRBV3-1; D might be TRBD2 (6 bases). The sequenced material came from blood. The CDR3 here is CASSQVTGAAKNIQYF. In nucleotides, the CDR3 is TGTGCCAGCAGCCAAGTTACGGGAGCGGCAAAAAACATTCAGTACTTC.